There are a few counts of the clone carrying this T cell receptor beta chain. RNA transcripts yielded amplified TCR beta CDR3 regions. During a first-round RT-PCR of the TCR CDR3, the HTBI primer set was used. Each CDR3 protein is one row after TCRdb ran MiXCR on the multiplex PCR reads. The data show about 59,000 distinct CDR3 sequences, roughly half seen once. This record comes from a study of T cells in Graves' hyperthyroidism and ophthalmopathy. Ophthalmopathy patients showed a Clinical Activity Score of at least 3, NOSPECS grade of at least 4 and duration under 3 months. Uncontrolled infection, other autoimmune disease, pregnancy or lactation led to exclusion. This TCR came from a woman aged 55-70 years with Graves' ophthalmopathy. Sequenced material: blood.

Here the CDR3 reads CSEQGIINEQFF. The CDR3 nucleotides read TGCAGTGAACAGGGGATAATCAATGAGCAGTTCTTC. This chain connects TRBV20-1 to TRBJ2-1; 7 nucleotides align to TRBD1. The germline V gene has CDR1 DFQATT and CDR2 SNEGSKA (reference sequence). This CDR3 is built from 12 residues. V lost 7 bases and J lost 6; bases outside the gene matches: 6.